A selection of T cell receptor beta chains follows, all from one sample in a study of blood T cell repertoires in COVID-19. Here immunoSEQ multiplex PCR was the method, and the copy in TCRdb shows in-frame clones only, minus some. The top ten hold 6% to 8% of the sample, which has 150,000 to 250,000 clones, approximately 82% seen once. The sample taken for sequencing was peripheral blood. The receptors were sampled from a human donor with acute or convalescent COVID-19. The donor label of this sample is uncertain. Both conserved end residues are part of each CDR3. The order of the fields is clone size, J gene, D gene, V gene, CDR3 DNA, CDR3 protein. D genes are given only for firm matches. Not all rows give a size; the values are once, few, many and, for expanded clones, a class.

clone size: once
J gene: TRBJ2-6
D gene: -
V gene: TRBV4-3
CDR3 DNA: TGCGCCAGCAGCCAAGATTTGGGAGCCTCTGGGGCCAACGTCCTGACTTTC
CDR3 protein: CASSQDLGASGANVLTF

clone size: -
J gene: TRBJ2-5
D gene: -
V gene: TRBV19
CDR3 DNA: TGTGCCAGTAGTATAGCACGGCAAGAGACCCAGTACTTC
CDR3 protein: CASSIARQETQYF

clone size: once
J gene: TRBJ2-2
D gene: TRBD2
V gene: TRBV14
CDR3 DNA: TGTGCCAGCAGCGTTCGAGCGGGGATAGCGGGACGGTCCGGGGAGCTGTTTTTT
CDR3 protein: CASSVRAGIAGRSGELFF

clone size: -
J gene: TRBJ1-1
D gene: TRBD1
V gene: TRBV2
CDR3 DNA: TGTGCCAGCAGTTCCAGGACAGGGAGGGGTGAAGCTTTCTTT
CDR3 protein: CASSSRTGRGEAFF

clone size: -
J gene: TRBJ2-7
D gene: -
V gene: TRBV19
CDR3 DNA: TGTGCCAGTAGTATTCGGCAGGGAAGAGTCGAGCAGTACTTC
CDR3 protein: CASSIRQGRVEQYF

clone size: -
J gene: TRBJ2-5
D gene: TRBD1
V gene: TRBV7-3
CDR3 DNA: TGTGCCAGCAGCCCTCAGACAGGGCGGGCAGAGACCCAGTACTTC
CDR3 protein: CASSPQTGRAETQYF

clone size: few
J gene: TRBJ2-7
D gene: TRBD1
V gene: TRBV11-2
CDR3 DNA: TGTGCCACCAGGGGGCCCTATGGATACGAGCAGTACTTC
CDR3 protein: CATRGPYGYEQYF

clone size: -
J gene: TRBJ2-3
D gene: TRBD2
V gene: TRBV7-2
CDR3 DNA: TGTGCCAGCAGCCGCTGGACTAGCGCTAGCACAGATACGCAGTATTTT
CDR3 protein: CASSRWTSASTDTQYF

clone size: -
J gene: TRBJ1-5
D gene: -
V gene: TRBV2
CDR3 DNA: TGTGCCAGCAGTGAATTTGGCAGGGGGCCCCAGCATTTT
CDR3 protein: CASSEFGRGPQHF

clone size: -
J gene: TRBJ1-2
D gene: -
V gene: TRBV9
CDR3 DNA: TGTGCCAGCAGCGTAGTCCCCGAAACAGGGATCTATGGCTACACCTTC
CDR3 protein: CASSVVPETGIYGYTF

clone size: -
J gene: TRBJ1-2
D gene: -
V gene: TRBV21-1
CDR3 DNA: TGTGCCAGCAGACCAAGGACAGGGTGTAACTATGGCTACACCTTC
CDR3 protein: CASRPRTGCNYGYTF

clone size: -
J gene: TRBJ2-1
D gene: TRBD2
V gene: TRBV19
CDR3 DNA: TGTGCCAGTAGTATCGGGCTAGCGGGAGCCTACAATGAGCAGTTCTTC
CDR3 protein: CASSIGLAGAYNEQFF

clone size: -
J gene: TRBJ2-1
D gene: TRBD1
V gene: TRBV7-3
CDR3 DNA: TGTGCCAGCCGCTCAGGGGGCGGGCGATACAATGAGCAGTTCTTC
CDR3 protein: CASRSGGGRYNEQFF

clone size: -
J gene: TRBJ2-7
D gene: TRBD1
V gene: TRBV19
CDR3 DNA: TGTGCCAGTAGGGACAGGGGCTACGAGCAGTACTTC
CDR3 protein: CASRDRGYEQYF

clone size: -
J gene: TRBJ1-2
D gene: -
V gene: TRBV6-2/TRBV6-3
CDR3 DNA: TGTGCCAGCAGTTACCTGAGGCTAGCTAACTATGGCTACACCTTC
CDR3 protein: CASSYLRLANYGYTF

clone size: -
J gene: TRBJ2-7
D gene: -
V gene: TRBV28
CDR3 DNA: TGTGCCAGTCTAGCTTACTCGAGCTCCTACGAGCAGTACTTC
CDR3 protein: CASLAYSSSYEQYF

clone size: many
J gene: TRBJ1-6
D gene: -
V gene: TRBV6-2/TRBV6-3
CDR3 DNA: TGTGCCAGCAGTTACGGGGACATAGTATCACCCCTCCACTTT
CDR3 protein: CASSYGDIVSPLHF

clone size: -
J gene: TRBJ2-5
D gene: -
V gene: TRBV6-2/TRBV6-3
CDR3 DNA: TGTGCCAGCAGTTACGGGCCGAGGGAGGCCCAAGAGACCCAGTACTTC
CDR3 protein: CASSYGPREAQETQYF

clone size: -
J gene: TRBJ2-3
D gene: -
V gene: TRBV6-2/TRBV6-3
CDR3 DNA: TGTGCCAGCAGTACCCCTAGCAGGTTCACAGATACGCAGTATTTT
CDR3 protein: CASSTPSRFTDTQYF

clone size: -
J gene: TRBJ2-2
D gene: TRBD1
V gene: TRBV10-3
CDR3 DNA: TGTGCCATCCAGCCCGGACAGGCGAACACCGGGGAGCTGTTTTTT
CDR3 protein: CAIQPGQANTGELFF

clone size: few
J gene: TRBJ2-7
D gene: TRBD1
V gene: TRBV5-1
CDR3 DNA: TGCGCCAGCAGAGTGACAGGGCTGGCGGCCTACGAGCAGTACTTC
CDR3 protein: CASRVTGLAAYEQYF

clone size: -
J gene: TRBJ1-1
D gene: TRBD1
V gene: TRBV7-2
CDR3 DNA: TGTGCCAGCAGCTTCGACAGGGTGAACACTGAAGCTTTCTTT
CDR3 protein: CASSFDRVNTEAFF

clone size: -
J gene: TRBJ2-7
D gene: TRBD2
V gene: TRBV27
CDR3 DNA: TGTGCCAGCTGCGGGGCAGGCGGGAGGGCCTACGAGCAGTACTTC
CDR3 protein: CASCGAGGRAYEQYF

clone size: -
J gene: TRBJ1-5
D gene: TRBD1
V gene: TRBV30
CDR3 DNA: TGTGCCTGGAGTGTACAGGGGGATCAGCCCCAGCATTTT
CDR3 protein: CAWSVQGDQPQHF

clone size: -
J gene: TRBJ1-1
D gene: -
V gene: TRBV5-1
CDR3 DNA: TGCGCCAGCAGCTTTCGAGGGTTTGAGCGCACTGAAGCTTTCTTT
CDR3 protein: CASSFRGFERTEAFF

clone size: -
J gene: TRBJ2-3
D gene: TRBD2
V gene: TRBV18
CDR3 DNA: TGTGCCAGCTCACCAGAGCTAGCGGGATTAGCCACTCGAAGCACAGATACGCAGTATTTT
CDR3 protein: CASSPELAGLATRSTDTQYF

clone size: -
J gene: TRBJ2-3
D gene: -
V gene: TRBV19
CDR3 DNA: TGTGCCAGTAGTCCGGGACTGTACACAGATACGCAGTATTTT
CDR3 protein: CASSPGLYTDTQYF

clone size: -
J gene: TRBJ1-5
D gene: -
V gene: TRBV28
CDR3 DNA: TGTGCCAGCAGCACCCGGGGGACGTATAGCAATCAGCCCCAGCATTTT
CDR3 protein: CASSTRGTYSNQPQHF

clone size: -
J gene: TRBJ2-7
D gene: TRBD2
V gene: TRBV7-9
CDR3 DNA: TGTGCCAGCAGCCGGACTAGCGGGAGTGCCTACGAGCAGTACTTC
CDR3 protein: CASSRTSGSAYEQYF

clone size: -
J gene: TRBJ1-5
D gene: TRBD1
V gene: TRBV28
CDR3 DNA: TGTGCCAGCAGTTTGAGGACAGGGCCCTCCAATCAGCCCCAGCATTTT
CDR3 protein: CASSLRTGPSNQPQHF

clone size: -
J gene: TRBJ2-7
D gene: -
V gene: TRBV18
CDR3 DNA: TGTGCCAGCTCACCTAGCGGTCCCTACGAGCAGTACTTC
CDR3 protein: CASSPSGPYEQYF

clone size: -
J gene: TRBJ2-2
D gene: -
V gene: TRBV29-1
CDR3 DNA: TGCAGCGTTGACAGGGGAAACACCGGGGAGCTGTTTTTT
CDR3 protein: CSVDRGNTGELFF

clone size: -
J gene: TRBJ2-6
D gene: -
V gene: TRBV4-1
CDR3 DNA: TGCGCCAGCAGCCAAGGCAACAGGGCTGGGGCCAACGTCCTGACTTTC
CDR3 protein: CASSQGNRAGANVLTF

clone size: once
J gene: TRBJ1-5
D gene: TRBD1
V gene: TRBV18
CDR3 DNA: TGTGCCAGCTCACTAGGACAGGGTGATCAGCCCCAGCATTTT
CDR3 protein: CASSLGQGDQPQHF

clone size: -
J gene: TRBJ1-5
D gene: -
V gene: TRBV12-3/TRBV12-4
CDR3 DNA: TGTGCCAGCAGTAGGACAGAAGATCAGCCCCAGCATTTT
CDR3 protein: CASSRTEDQPQHF

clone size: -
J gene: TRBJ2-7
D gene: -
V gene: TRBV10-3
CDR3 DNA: TGTGCCAGCCGACAGGATTCCTACGAGCAGTACTTC
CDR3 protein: CASRQDSYEQYF

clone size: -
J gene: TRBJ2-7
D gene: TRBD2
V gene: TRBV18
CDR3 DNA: TGTGCCAGCTCCGGGACTAGCGGGTCCTCCTACGAGCAGTACTTC
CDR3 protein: CASSGTSGSSYEQYF

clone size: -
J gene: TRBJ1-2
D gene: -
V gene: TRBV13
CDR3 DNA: TGTGCCAGCAGCCGGGACCAGGGGTTGGGGGGCTACACCTTC
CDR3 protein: CASSRDQGLGGYTF

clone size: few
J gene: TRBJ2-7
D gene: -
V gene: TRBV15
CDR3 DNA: TGTGCCACCAGCGGAGAACAGTACGAGCAGTACTTC
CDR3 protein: CATSGEQYEQYF

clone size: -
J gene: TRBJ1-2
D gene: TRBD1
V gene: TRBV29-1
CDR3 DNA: TGCAGCGCCCGTCCCGGGACAGGGGATCTCACCTTC
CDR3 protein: CSARPGTGDLTF

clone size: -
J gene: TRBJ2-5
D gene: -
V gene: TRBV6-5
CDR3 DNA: TGTGCCAGCAGATCAACAGGGCAAGAGACCCAGTACTTC
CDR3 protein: CASRSTGQETQYF

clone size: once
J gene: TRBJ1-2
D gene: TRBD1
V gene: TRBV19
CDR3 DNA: TGTGCCAGTAGTATATATCCGGACAGGGGAGATGGCTACACCTTC
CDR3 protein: CASSIYPDRGDGYTF

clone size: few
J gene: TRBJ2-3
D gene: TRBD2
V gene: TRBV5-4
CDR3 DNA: TGTGCCAGCAGCTCCCCTAGCGGGAGGGCCGAAGATACGCAGTATTTT
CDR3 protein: CASSSPSGRAEDTQYF

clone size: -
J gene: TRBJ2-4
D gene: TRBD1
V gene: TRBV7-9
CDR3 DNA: TGTGCCAGCAGCTTAGCGTACGGGACAGGGGAGGACATTCAGTACTTC
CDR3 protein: CASSLAYGTGEDIQYF

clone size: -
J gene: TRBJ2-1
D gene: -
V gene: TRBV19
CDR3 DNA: TGTGCCAGTAGATGGGGCCCCACAACAGGGAGTGGGGAGCAGTTCTTC
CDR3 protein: CASRWGPTTGSGEQFF

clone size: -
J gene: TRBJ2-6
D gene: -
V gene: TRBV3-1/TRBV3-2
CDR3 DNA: TGTGCCACCGGAGTAGACTCTGGGGCCAACGTCCTGACTTTC
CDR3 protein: CATGVDSGANVLTF

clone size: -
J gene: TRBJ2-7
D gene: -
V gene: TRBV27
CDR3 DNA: TGTGCCAGCAGCCGGGACTTTTCCTACGAGCAGTACTTC
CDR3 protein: CASSRDFSYEQYF

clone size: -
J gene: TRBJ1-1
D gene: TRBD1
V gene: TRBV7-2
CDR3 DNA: TGTGCCAGCAGCCGTAGGACAGGTTCGAACACTGAAGCTTTCTTT
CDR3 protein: CASSRRTGSNTEAFF

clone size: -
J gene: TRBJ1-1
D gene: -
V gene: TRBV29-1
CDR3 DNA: TGCAGCGTAGTGACAGGCCGCTTTGAAGCTTTCTTT
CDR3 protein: CSVVTGRFEAFF

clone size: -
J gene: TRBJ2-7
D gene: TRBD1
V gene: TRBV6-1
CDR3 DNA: TGTGCCAGCAGTGACCGGTGGACAGGGGACGAGCAGTACTTC
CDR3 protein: CASSDRWTGDEQYF

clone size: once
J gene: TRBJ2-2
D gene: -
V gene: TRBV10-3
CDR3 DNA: TGTGCCAGCCTACTAGACACGAACACCGGGGAGCTGTTTTTT
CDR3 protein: CASLLDTNTGELFF

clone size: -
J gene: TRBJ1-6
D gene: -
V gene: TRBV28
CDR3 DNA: TGTGCCAGCAGTTTGATCGGGTCACCCCTCCACTTT
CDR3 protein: CASSLIGSPLHF

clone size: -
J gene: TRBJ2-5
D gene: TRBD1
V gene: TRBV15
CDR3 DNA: TGTGCCACCAGCAGAGGCCAGGGGGCGAATGGGGAGACCCAGTACTTC
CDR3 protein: CATSRGQGANGETQYF

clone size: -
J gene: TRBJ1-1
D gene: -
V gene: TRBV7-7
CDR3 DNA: TGTGCCAGCAGCTCCACATTGAACACTGAAGCTTTCTTT
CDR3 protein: CASSSTLNTEAFF

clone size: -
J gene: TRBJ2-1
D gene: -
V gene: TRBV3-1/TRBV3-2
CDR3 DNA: TGTGCCAGCAGCCTTTACTACAATGAGCAGTTCTTC
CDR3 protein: CASSLYYNEQFF

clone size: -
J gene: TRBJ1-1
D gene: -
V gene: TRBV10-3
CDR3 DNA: TGTGCCATCAGTGGTATGAACACTGAAGCTTTCTTT
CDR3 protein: CAISGMNTEAFF

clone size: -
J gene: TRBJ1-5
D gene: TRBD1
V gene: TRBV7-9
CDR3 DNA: TGTGCCAGCAGCCCCTTTCGGGACAGGGCTTTTCAGCCCCAGCATTTT
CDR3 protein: CASSPFRDRAFQPQHF